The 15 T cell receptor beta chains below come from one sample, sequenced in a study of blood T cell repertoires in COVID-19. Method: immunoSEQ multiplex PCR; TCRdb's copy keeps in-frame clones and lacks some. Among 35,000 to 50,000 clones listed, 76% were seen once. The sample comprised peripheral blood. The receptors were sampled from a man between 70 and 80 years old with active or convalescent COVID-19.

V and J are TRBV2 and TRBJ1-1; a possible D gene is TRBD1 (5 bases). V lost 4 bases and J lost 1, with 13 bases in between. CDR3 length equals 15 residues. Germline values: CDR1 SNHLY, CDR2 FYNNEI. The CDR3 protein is CASSAQGATNTEAFF. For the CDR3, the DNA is TGTGCCAGCAGTGCCCAGGGCGCCACGAACACTGAAGCTTTCTTT.

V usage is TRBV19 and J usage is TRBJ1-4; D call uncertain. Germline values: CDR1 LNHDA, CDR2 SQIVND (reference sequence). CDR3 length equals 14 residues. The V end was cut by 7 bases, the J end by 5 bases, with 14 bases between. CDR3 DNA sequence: TGTGCCAGTAAACCCGGGAGGCCAAATGAAAAACTGTTTTTT. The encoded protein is CASKPGRPNEKLFF. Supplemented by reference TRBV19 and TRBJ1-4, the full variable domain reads DGGITQSPKYLFRKEGQNVTLSCEQNLNHDAMYWYRQDPGQGLRLIYYSQIVNDFQKGDIAEGYSVSREKKESFPLTVTSAQKNPTAFYLCASKPGRPNEKLFFGSGTQLSVL.

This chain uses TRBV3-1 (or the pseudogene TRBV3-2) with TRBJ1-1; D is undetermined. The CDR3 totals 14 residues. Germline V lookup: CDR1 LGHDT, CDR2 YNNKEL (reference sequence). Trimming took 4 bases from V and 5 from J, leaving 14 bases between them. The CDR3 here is CASSPLARGTEAFF. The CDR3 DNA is TGTGCCAGCAGCCCCTTAGCTCGGGGAACTGAAGCTTTCTTT.

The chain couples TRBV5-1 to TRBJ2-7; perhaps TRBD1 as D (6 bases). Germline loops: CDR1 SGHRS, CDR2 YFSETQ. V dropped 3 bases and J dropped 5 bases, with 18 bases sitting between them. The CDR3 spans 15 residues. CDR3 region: CASSWTGTPRDEQYF. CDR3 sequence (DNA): TGCGCCAGCAGCTGGACCGGGACACCACGGGACGAGCAGTACTTC.

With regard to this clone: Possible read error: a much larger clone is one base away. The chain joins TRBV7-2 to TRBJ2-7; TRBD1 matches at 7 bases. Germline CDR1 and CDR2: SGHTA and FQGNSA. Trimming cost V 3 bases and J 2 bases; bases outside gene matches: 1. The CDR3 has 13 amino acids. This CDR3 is CASSFGQAYEQYF. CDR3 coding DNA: TGTGCCAGCAGCTTCGGACAGGCCTACGAGCAGTACTTC.

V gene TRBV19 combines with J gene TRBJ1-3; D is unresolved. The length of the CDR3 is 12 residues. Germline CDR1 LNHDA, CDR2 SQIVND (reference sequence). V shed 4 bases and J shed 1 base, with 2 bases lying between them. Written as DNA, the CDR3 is TGTGCCAGTAGTACGTCTGGAAACACCATATATTTT. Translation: CASSTSGNTIYF.

CDR3 DNA sequence: TGCGCCAGCAGCTCCCAGGGGGGTGCCTACAATGAGCAGTTCTTC. Translating it yields CASSSQGGAYNEQFF. V is TRBV5-1 and J is TRBJ2-1; TRBD1 might be the D (7 bases). V dropped 3 bases and J dropped 2 bases, with 12 bases sitting between them. CDR1 is SGHRS, CDR2 YFSETQ, per germline. CDR3 size: 15 residues.

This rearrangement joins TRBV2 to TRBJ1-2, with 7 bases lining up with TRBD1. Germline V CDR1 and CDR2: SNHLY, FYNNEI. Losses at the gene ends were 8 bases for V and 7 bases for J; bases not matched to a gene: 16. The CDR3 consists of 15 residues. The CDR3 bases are TGTGCCAGCGGGAGACGACAGGGCCCTTTCGGTGGCTACACCTTC. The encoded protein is CASGRRQGPFGGYTF.

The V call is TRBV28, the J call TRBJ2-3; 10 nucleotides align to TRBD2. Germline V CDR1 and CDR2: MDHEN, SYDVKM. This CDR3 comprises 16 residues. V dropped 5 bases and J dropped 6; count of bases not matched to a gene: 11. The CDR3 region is CASSPVSGGGRDTQYF. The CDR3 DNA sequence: TGTGCCAGCAGTCCCGTGAGCGGGGGGGGCAGGGATACGCAGTATTTT. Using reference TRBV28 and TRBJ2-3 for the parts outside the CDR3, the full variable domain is DVKVTQSSRYLVKRTGEKVFLECVQDMDHENMFWYRQDPGLGLRLIYFSYDVKMKEKGDIPEGYSVSREKKERFSLILESASTNQTSMYLCASSPVSGGGRDTQYFGPGTRLTVL.

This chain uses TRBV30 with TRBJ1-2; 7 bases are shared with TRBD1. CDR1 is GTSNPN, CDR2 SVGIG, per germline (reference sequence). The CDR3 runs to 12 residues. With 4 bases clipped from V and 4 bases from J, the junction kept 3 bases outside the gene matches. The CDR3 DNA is TGTGCCTGGAACAGGGGATCCTATGGCTACACCTTC. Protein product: CAWNRGSYGYTF.

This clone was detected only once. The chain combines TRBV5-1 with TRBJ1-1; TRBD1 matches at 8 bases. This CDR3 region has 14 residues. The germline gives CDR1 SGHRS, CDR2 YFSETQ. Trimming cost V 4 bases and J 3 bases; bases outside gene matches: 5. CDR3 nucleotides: TGCGCCAGCAGCGGGGGACAGGCTTACACTGAAGCTTTCTTT. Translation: CASSGGQAYTEAFF. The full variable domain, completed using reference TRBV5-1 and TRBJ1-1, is KAGVTQTPRYLIKTRGQQVTLSCSPISGHRSVSWYQQTPGQGLQFLFEYFSETQRNKGNFPGRFSGRQFSNSRSEMNVSTLELGDSALYLCASSGGQAYTEAFFGQGTRLTVV.

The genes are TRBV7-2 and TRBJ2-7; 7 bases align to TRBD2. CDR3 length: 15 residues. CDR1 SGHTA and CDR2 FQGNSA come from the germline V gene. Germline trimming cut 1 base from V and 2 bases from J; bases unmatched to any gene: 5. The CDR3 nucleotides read TGTGCCAGCAGCTTAGTGGGCGGGGGAACCTACGAGCAGTACTTC. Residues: CASSLVGGGTYEQYF.

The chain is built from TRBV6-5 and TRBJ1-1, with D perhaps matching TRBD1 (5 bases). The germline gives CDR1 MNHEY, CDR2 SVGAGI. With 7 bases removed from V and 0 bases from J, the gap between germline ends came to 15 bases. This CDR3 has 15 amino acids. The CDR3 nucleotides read TGTGCCAGCATATATTTACGGGGGTTGAACACTGAAGCTTTCTTT. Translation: CASIYLRGLNTEAFF.

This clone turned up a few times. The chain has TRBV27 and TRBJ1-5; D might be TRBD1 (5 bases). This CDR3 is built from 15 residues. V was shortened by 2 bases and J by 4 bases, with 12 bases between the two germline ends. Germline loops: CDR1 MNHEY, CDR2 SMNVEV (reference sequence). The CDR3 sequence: CASSLGAPGNQPQHF. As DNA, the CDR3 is TGTGCCAGCAGTTTAGGGGCCCCAGGAAATCAGCCCCAGCATTTT.

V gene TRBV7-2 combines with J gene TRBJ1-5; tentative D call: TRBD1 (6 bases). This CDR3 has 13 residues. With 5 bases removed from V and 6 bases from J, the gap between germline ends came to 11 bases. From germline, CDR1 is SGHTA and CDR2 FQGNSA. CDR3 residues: CASSPQGVQPQHF. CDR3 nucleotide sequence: TGTGCCAGCAGCCCACAGGGAGTTCAGCCCCAGCATTTT.